By its share, the clone carrying this TCR beta chain is medium-sized. The data were obtained in a study of blood T cell repertoires in COVID-19. Whole-study context: The United States, Italy and Spain provided the acute and convalescent COVID-19 samples. PBMCs, B-cell-depleted T cells, or T cells provided the cDNA or gDNA that made up the material.

Original handling: Using reference gene primer amplification, nucleated cell counts were estimated. Method: immunoSEQ multiplex PCR; TCRdb's copy keeps in-frame clones and lacks some. The V and J calls and clone size come from that table; D and trimming were worked out from the DNA. In the table there are some 85,000 clones, 80% of which are singletons. CDR1 and CDR2 from the germline V gene are SGHNT and YENEEA. V was trimmed by 3 bases and J by 1 base, leaving 6 bases between them. The CDR3 extends over 14 amino acids. The TCR was taken from a woman aged 80 or over with acute or convalescent COVID-19. The chain employs TRBV11-3 and TRBJ2-2; weak D call: TRBD2 (6 bases). Sequenced: peripheral blood. CDR3 DNA: TGTGCCAGCAGCTTGCGGGGGAACACCGGGGAGCTGTTTTTT. This translates into CASSLRGNTGELFF.